The T cell receptor beta chain described here comes from a study of long-term antiretroviral therapy in people with HIV. The CDR3 runs 15 residues. V lost 3 bases, J lost 5 bases, and 8 bases stayed unmatched. Germline values: CDR1 SGHRS, CDR2 YFSETQ. An immunoSEQ assay, version v3.0, was performed at survey level. TCRdb's table, derived via immunoSEQ multiplex PCR, lists solely in-frame clones and lacks some. Of about 27,000 clones in the sample, roughly 80% are singletons; the top ten hold roughly 9%. Comments on this clone: The antigen is undetermined.

Clinicians in the United States treated all participants with HIV. Whole-study results and caveats: Diversity remained lower than transplant donor controls, even though it increased after ART. Those clones which expanded before ART made up the dominant part of the repertoire at all time points.

This clonotype originated in a man aged 35 to 55 with HIV. Here the sequenced sample was unsorted PBMCs, taken 3 years after starting antiretroviral therapy. The genes are TRBV5-1 and TRBJ2-5; 9 bases line up with TRBD1. In nucleotides, the CDR3 is TGCGCCAGCAGCTCGGGACAGGGTCGAGGGGAGACCCAGTACTTC. Its protein is CASSSGQGRGETQYF.